The clone carrying this TCR beta chain was observed a handful of times. The antigen remains unidentified. Blocking oligonucleotides added to a second nested PCR suppressed unpaired genes. TCRdb redid the calling of the emulsion pairing reads with MiXCR, one entry per CDR3 protein. The sample has around 43,000 distinct CDR3 sequences, under 50% seen once. Trimming took 5 bases from V and 0 from J, leaving 10 bases between them. This CDR3 is 14 amino acids long. Germline lookup yields CDR1 SGHTA and CDR2 FQGTGA. An expanded emulsion RT-PCR with primers for all TCR V genes paired CD8+ T cell chains. This sample was taken from a study of T cell repertoires in breast cancer. Findings and caveats of the study: Emulsion RT-PCR gave a qualitative, not quantitative, TCR profile.

The receptor comes from a pool of human donors with breast cancer or a healthy control (not recorded which). The sample comprised CD8+ T cells. This chain links TRBV7-3 with TRBJ1-1; D uncertain. The CDR3 is CASSAGGMNTEAFF. The CDR3 coding sequence is TGTGCCAGCAGCGCGGGTGGGATGAACACTGAAGCTTTCTTT.